A selection of T cell receptor beta chains follows, all from one sample in a study of CD8 T cells in ankylosing spondylitis. MiXCR was run by TCRdb on the 5' RACE reads, yielding one entry per CDR3 protein. The data contain 250,000 or so distinct CDR3 sequences, about 10% of them singletons. The sample taken for sequencing was blood, either unsorted or a sorted T cell fraction (not recorded which). Receptor source: a male donor with ankylosing spondylitis or in good health (not recorded which). Both conserved end residues are part of each CDR3. D genes are given only for firm matches. Part of the rows lack a size; the others show once, few, many or a class for expanded clones.

CDR3nt,CDR3aa,v_gene,j_gene,d_gene,abundance
TGCAGCGTTGGGGGGATCGCAGGGGCCAACGTCCTGACTTTC,CSVGGIAGANVLTF,TRBV29-1,TRBJ2-6,NA,many
TGCGCCAGCAGCCCCCGTAATGCGAACACTGAAGCTTTCTTT,CASSPRNANTEAFF,TRBV5-1,TRBJ1-1,NA,many
TGTGCCATTGGACCCACCCCCTACGAGCAGTACTTC,CAIGPTPYEQYF,TRBV10-3,TRBJ2-7,NA,many
TGCAGTGCTCGGGACAGCTTCCCGGGACTAGCCACAGTCTATCGGGAGTTCTTC,CSARDSFPGLATVYREFF,TRBV20-1,TRBJ2-1,TRBD2,many
TGCGCCAGCAGCCAAGATCCCGGGACTAGCGGGGTCATAGCCAAAAACATTCAGTACTTC,CASSQDPGTSGVIAKNIQYF,TRBV4-1,TRBJ2-4,TRBD2,NA
TGCAGTGCTAGAGACGACACTTTGAACACTGAAGCTTTCTTT,CSARDDTLNTEAFF,TRBV20-1,TRBJ1-1,NA,many
TGCGCCAGCAGCTTGGCCGGCCCACGCACAGATACGCAGTATTTT,CASSLAGPRTDTQYF,TRBV5-1,TRBJ2-3,NA,many
TGCAGTATCTCAGACAGGGGGGAATATAATACGCAGTATTTT,CSISDRGEYNTQYF,TRBV20-1,TRBJ2-3,TRBD1,NA
TGTGCCTGGAGTGTACCCGGGAGATACGAGCAGTACTTC,CAWSVPGRYEQYF,TRBV30,TRBJ2-7,NA,many
TGCAGTGCTAGAGGAATCGGAAGGTCGGCGGGATCATCCTACAATGAGCAGTTCTTC,CSARGIGRSAGSSYNEQFF,TRBV20-1,TRBJ2-1,NA,NA
TGTGCCAGCAGCAGGGACAGGACCTACGAGCAGTACTTC,CASSRDRTYEQYF,TRBV5-6,TRBJ2-7,TRBD1,many
TGCAGTGCCCCACCCCCGGGACTAGCGGGATTGTACGAGCAGTACTTC,CSAPPPGLAGLYEQYF,TRBV20-1,TRBJ2-7,TRBD2,many
TGTGCCAGCAGCTTAGTAGCACCGATCACACAGGGGTCTACGCAGTATTTT,CASSLVAPITQGSTQYF,TRBV7-2,TRBJ2-3,TRBD1,NA
TGCGCCAGCAGCTTAGGGGAGCCAGGAAAATACGAGCAGTACTTC,CASSLGEPGKYEQYF,TRBV5-1,TRBJ2-7,NA,many
TGCAGTGCTAGAGACGGAACTAGCGGGTCAGACGAGCAGTACTTC,CSARDGTSGSDEQYF,TRBV20-1,TRBJ2-7,TRBD2,NA
TGTGCCAGCAGTTTGTTTGGAGGGCCCAATCAGCCCCAGCATTTT,CASSLFGGPNQPQHF,TRBV27,TRBJ1-5,NA,many
TGTGCCAGCAGTTACTCGCAGGGGAACACCGGGGAGCTGTTTTTT,CASSYSQGNTGELFF,TRBV6-5,TRBJ2-2,NA,many
TGTGCCAGCAGCTTAGTAGGTCCCAGGACCGCGAAAGGCTACGAGCAGTACTTC,CASSLVGPRTAKGYEQYF,TRBV11-1,TRBJ2-7,NA,many
TGTGCCACTCGGATGAGCTCTGGAAACACCATATATTTT,CATRMSSGNTIYF,TRBV15,TRBJ1-3,NA,many
TGTGCCAGCAGCACCTCCACAGGGTCTGTCGGAAATGAGCAGTTCTTC,CASSTSTGSVGNEQFF,TRBV7-9,TRBJ2-1,NA,many
TGTGCCAGCAGTGTACGGGGGCCCCGGGATGGCTACACCTTC,CASSVRGPRDGYTF,TRBV2,TRBJ1-2,NA,NA
TGTGCCTGGAGTGTATTACCCAACACTGAAGCTTTCTTT,CAWSVLPNTEAFF,TRBV30,TRBJ1-1,NA,many
TGTGCCAGCAGCCAAGACTGGGACAGCCGGGCTTGGGAGACCCAGTACTTC,CASSQDWDSRAWETQYF,TRBV4-2,TRBJ2-5,TRBD1,many
TGTGCCAGCAGCCAAGACGTACCGCCTTCAGGCGCTAACTATGGCTACACCTTC,CASSQDVPPSGANYGYTF,TRBV4-2,TRBJ1-2,NA,many
TGTGCCAGCAGCTTAAGGCGGGCCCACAGCTCCTACAATGAGCAGTTCTTC,CASSLRRAHSSYNEQFF,TRBV7-8,TRBJ2-1,NA,many
TGCGCCAGCAGCCAAAAGCGGGGGGGCACCGGGGAGCTGTTTTTT,CASSQKRGGTGELFF,TRBV4-1,TRBJ2-2,TRBD2,many
TGTGCCAGCAGCCACGGGACGGCGGGGAGCACCATATATTTT,CASSHGTAGSTIYF,TRBV4-2,TRBJ1-3,NA,many
TGCAGTGCTAGAGGGGAGAGACTAGCGGGGGAGACCCAGTACTTC,CSARGERLAGETQYF,TRBV20-1,TRBJ2-5,TRBD2,NA
TGTGCCATCAGTAAAGAGGGGGGCGAGCAGTACTTC,CAISKEGGEQYF,TRBV10-3,TRBJ2-7,NA,many
TGCAGTGCTAGGGACCTAGCGGGGACCCTGAATGAGCAGTTCTTC,CSARDLAGTLNEQFF,TRBV20-1,TRBJ2-1,TRBD2,many
TGTGCCTGGAGCGCCTTAGGGGGGAACACTGAAGCTTTCTTT,CAWSALGGNTEAFF,TRBV30,TRBJ1-1,NA,many
TGTGCCAGCAGCCCTCCTTCCAACTGGAACACTGAAGCTTTCTTT,CASSPPSNWNTEAFF,TRBV3-1,TRBJ1-1,NA,many
TGTGCCAGTTGGGGGACTGAAGCTTTCTTT,CASWGTEAFF,TRBV7-9,TRBJ1-1,NA,many
TGCAGCGTTGCCACAGACTCTAGCGGGGGCTACGAGCAGTACTTC,CSVATDSSGGYEQYF,TRBV29-1,TRBJ2-7,TRBD2,NA
TGCAGCGTTGAATTGGTTGGCGAGCAGTACTTC,CSVELVGEQYF,TRBV29-1,TRBJ2-7,NA,many
TGCGCCAGCAGCAAGACAGGGGAAATGAACACTGAAGCTTTCTTT,CASSKTGEMNTEAFF,TRBV5-1,TRBJ1-1,TRBD1,many
TGCGCCAGCAGCTTCAGCGGGGGAAGCACAGATACGCAGTATTTT,CASSFSGGSTDTQYF,TRBV5-1,TRBJ2-3,TRBD2,many
TGCGCCAGCAGCTTGGAACCTCCTAGGGGAGAGACCCAGTACTTC,CASSLEPPRGETQYF,TRBV5-1,TRBJ2-5,NA,many
TGCGCCAGCAGTGAGTCTCCTAGCGGTAAAGAGACCCAGTACTTC,CASSESPSGKETQYF,TRBV10-1,TRBJ2-5,TRBD2,NA
TGTGCCAGCAGTTCAACAGGGGGCGCGGATGGCTACACCTTC,CASSSTGGADGYTF,TRBV6-5,TRBJ1-2,TRBD1,many
TGTGCCAGCAGCTTAGGGGCAGGGGGCATAGAGACCCAGTACTTC,CASSLGAGGIETQYF,TRBV11-2,TRBJ2-5,TRBD1,few
TGTGCCATCAGTGATTGGGGGCTAGATGGCTACACCTTC,CAISDWGLDGYTF,TRBV10-3,TRBJ1-2,NA,many
TGCGCCAGCAGCTGGACTAGCCAAGAGACCCAGTACTTC,CASSWTSQETQYF,TRBV5-1,TRBJ2-5,TRBD2,many
TGTGCCAGCAGTTACCCGGATGAATCAGAGACCCAGTACTTC,CASSYPDESETQYF,TRBV6-5,TRBJ2-5,NA,many
TGTGCCAGCAGTTACGGGACTAGCGTAGAGGAGCAGTTCTTC,CASSYGTSVEEQFF,TRBV6-2/TRBV6-3,TRBJ2-1,TRBD2,NA